This TCR beta chain was identified during a study of blood T cell repertoires in COVID-19. In the study overall: Nucleic acid was either cDNA or gDNA, and it came from T cells, B-cell-depleted T cells, or PBMCs.

Original data processing: The assay estimated nucleated cells by amplifying reference gene primers. Profiling relied on immunoSEQ multiplex PCR, and the TCRdb table lists in-frame clones only, not all of them. The V and J calls and the clone size are those of that table, but D and trimming were determined from the DNA. Here the sample spans 300,000 to 350,000 clones, 80% to 90% being singletons. This CDR3 has 14 amino acids. The V gene's germline CDR1 is MDHEN and CDR2 SYDVKM. The germline V and J ends were trimmed by 5 bases and 5 bases, with 10 bases remaining between them. The clonotype was recovered from a man younger than 45 who had recovered from COVID-19. This chain connects TRBV28 to TRBJ1-6; D not resolved. Sequences were obtained from PBMCs or T cells enriched from blood (not recorded which). The CDR3 region is CASSEVAHNSPLHF. The CDR3 DNA sequence: TGTGCCAGCAGTGAAGTCGCGCATAATTCACCCCTCCACTTT.